The 16 T cell receptor beta chains listed next were all sequenced from one sample in a study of blood T cell repertoires in COVID-19. Measured with immunoSEQ multiplex PCR; TCRdb has only the in-frame clones, and not every one. The sample has around 250,000 clones, approximately 86% seen once. Specimen: peripheral blood. These receptors originate from a man younger than 35 with active or convalescent COVID-19.

The rearrangement joins TRBV5-5 to TRBJ2-7, with D unresolved. Trimming shortened V by 0 bases and J by 6 bases, and 10 bases separated the two germline ends. CDR3 length: 13 residues. Germline V gene sequence: CDR1 SGHKS, CDR2 YYEKEE (reference sequence). This CDR3 reads CASSLDLSREQYF. In nucleotides, the CDR3 is TGTGCCAGCAGCTTGGACTTAAGTCGCGAGCAGTACTTC.

This clone was detected only once. This chain joins TRBV12-3 or TRBV12-4 and TRBJ1-1, with D uncertain. This CDR3 has 11 amino acids. V was shortened by 6 bases and J by 8 bases, with 10 bases between the two germline ends. The CDR3 region has the DNA TGTGCCAGCAGCCAAGGAGGCGAAGCTTTCTTT. This encodes CASSQGGEAFF.

The chain joins TRBV11-3 to TRBJ2-7; D not resolved. The germline V gene has CDR1 SGHNT and CDR2 YENEEA. The V end lost 4 bases, the J end lost 3 bases, and 7 bases lay between the germline ends. The CDR3 length is 12 residues. CDR3 nucleotides: TGTGCCAGCAGCTCATCTATCTACGAGCAGTACTTC. It is translated as CASSSSIYEQYF.

The genes are TRBV18 and TRBJ1-5; 9 positions match TRBD1. After removal of 6 bases from V and 5 bases from J, the junction contained 8 bases not matched to a gene. The CDR3 is 15 residues long. Per germline, CDR1 KGHSH and CDR2 LQKENI. CDR3 bases: TGTGCCAGCTCGCCGGGACAGGGTACGGATCAGCCCCAGCATTTT. Amino acid sequence: CASSPGQGTDQPQHF.

The J gene is TRBJ2-5, the V gene TRBV29-1; D may be TRBD2 (7 bases). This CDR3 contains 13 residues. V shed 8 bases and J shed 7 bases, with 20 bases lying between them. Germline CDR1 reads SQVTM; CDR2 reads ANQGSEA. The CDR3 loop reads CSTGLGGISTQYF. The DNA for the CDR3 is TGCAGCACCGGACTAGGGGGGATATCGACCCAGTACTTC.

This chain connects TRBV6-2 or TRBV6-3 to TRBJ2-2; a possible D gene is TRBD2 (5 bases). V was cut by 3 bases and J by 5 bases, with 10 bases left in between. Germline CDR1 MNHEY, CDR2 SVGEGT. The CDR3 runs to 14 residues. The CDR3 nucleotides are TGTGCCAGCAGTTATTTTCCGGGGACCGGGGAGCTGTTTTTT. Translating gives CASSYFPGTGELFF.

The chain combines TRBV11-2 with TRBJ2-7; perhaps TRBD1 as D (5 bases). V lost 1 base to trimming and J lost 0 bases, with 10 bases between them. Germline-derived CDR1 and CDR2 are SGHAT and FQNNGV. The CDR3 loop spans 15 amino acids. In nucleotides, the CDR3 is TGTGCCAGCAGCTTAGTTAGGGGTCGCTCCTACGAGCAGTACTTC. Its protein is CASSLVRGRSYEQYF.

This clone was recorded a few times. The same CDR3 also results from other DNA sequences found in this sample. CDR3 coding DNA: TGTGCCAGCAGCTTTAATCAGCCCCAGCATTTT. As protein: CASSFNQPQHF. The chain joins TRBV6-5 to TRBJ1-5, with D uncertain. Germline-derived CDR1 and CDR2 are MNHEY and SVGAGI. This CDR3 comprises 11 residues. V was cut by 6 bases and J by 4 bases, with 4 bases left in between.

This clone was observed once. The V and J genes are TRBV2 and TRBJ2-5; D perhaps matches TRBD2 (7 bases). The germline V and J ends were trimmed by 7 bases and 7 bases, with 16 bases remaining between them. This CDR3 spans 13 amino acids. Germline V gene lookup returns CDR1 SNHLY and CDR2 FYNNEI. The CDR3 nucleotides read TGTGCCAGCAAGGGGGGGCCGGAGGCGACCCAGTACTTC. Its protein is CASKGGPEATQYF.

This clone has just a few counts. This sequence joins TRBV6-5 and TRBJ2-1, with 7 bases that match TRBD2. The CDR3 runs to 15 residues. V lost 0 bases to trimming and J lost 6 bases; unmatched junction nucleotides: 5. CDR1 and CDR2 from the germline V gene are MNHEY and SVGAGI. The DNA for the CDR3 is TGTGCCAGCAGTTACTCACGGCGGGGGTCCAATGAGCAGTTCTTC. Translating it yields CASSYSRRGSNEQFF.

This chain joins TRBV29-1 and TRBJ1-2; possible D gene TRBD1, 5 bases. V lost 7 bases and J 8 bases, leaving 17 bases between the germline ends. From germline, CDR1 is SQVTM and CDR2 ANQGSEA. CDR3 length equals 12 residues. The CDR3 sequence: CSGTDTITGYTF. The CDR3 DNA follows: TGCAGCGGAACGGACACAATCACCGGCTACACCTTC.

This chain joins TRBV3-1 (or the pseudogene TRBV3-2) and TRBJ2-1; D unclear. CDR1 and CDR2 (germline): LGHDT, YNNKEL (reference sequence). The length of the CDR3 is 16 residues. V was clipped by 0 bases and J by 7 bases, with 16 bases between them. The CDR3 loop is CASSQDPPQPPNEQFF. The CDR3, as DNA: TGTGCCAGCAGCCAAGATCCCCCACAGCCACCTAATGAGCAGTTCTTC.

The V call is TRBV7-2, the J call TRBJ2-3, with TRBD1 matching 9 bases. Germline CDR1 SGHTA, CDR2 FQGNSA. J gave up 6 bases and V 4 bases, and 11 bases lay outside the gene matches. The CDR3 sequence is 16 residues long. CDR3 sequence (DNA): TGTGCCAGCAGCTCGAAAGCGACAGGGGGGGCGGATACGCAGTATTTT. Translating it yields CASSSKATGGADTQYF.

By share of the sample, this clone is medium-sized (0.01 to 0.1%). This sequence joins TRBV28 and TRBJ2-7, with D tentatively TRBD2 (5 bases). Germline assignment: CDR1 MDHEN and CDR2 SYDVKM. V lost 5 bases to trimming and J lost 3 bases, with 14 bases between them. The CDR3 is 14 amino acids. The CDR3 DNA reads as TGTGCCAGCAGTGATATGAACAGCGGCTACGAGCAGTACTTC. It yields the protein CASSDMNSGYEQYF.

This clone was counted a single time. This rearrangement joins TRBV19 to TRBJ1-1, with a possible D match to TRBD1 (5 bases). V lost 9 bases to trimming and J lost 0 bases, with 23 bases between them. CDR1 and CDR2 from the germline V gene are LNHDA and SQIVND (reference sequence). This CDR3 comprises 17 residues. The chain's CDR3 is CASRLGLARGMNTEAFF. CDR3 bases: TGTGCCAGCCGATTAGGGTTGGCAAGGGGAATGAACACTGAAGCTTTCTTT.

This clone came up a few times. Here the CDR3 DNA reads TGTGCCAGCAGCCGACTAGCGGGGGACGAGCAGTTCTTC. Translating it yields CASSRLAGDEQFF. This sequence joins TRBV7-9 and TRBJ2-1, with 12 bases aligning to TRBD2. V shed 5 bases and J 10 bases; nucleotides not matched to a gene: 3. The CDR3 covers 13 residues. Germline values: CDR1 SEHNR, CDR2 FQNEAQ (reference sequence).